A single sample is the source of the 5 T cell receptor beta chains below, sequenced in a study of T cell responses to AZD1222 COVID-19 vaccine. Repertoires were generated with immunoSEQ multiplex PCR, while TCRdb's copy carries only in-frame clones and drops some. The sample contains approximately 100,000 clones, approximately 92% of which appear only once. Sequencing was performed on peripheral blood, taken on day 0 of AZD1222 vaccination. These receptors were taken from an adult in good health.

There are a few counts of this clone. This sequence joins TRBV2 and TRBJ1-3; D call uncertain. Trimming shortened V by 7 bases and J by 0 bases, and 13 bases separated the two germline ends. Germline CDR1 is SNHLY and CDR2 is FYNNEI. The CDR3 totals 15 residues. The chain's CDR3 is CASTPFPISGNTIYF. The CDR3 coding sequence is TGTGCCAGCACTCCCTTTCCTATCTCTGGAAACACCATATATTTT.

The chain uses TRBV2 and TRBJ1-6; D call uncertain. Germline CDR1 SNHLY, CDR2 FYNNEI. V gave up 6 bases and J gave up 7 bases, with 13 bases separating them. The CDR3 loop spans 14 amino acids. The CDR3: CASSPSLPNSPLHF. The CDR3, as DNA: TGTGCCAGCAGCCCTAGTTTACCAAATTCACCCCTCCACTTT.

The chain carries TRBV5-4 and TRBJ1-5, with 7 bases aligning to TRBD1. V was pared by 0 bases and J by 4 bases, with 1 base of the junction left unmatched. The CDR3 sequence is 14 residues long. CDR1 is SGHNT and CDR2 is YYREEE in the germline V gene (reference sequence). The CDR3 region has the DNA TGTGCCAGCAGCTTGGACAGGGGAAATCAGCCCCAGCATTTT. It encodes CASSLDRGNQPQHF.

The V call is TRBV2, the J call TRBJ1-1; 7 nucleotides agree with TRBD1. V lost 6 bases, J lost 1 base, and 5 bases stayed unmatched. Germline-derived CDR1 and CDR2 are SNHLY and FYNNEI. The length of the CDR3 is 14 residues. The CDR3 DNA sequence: TGTGCCAGCAGAGTCGGACAGGCGAACACTGAAGCTTTCTTT. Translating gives CASRVGQANTEAFF. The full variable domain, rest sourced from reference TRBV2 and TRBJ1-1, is EPEVTQTPSHQVTQMGQEVILRCVPISNHLYFYWYRQILGQKVEFLVSFYNNEISEKSEIFDDQFSVERPDGSNFTLKIRSTKLEDSAMYFCASRVGQANTEAFFGQGTRLTVV.

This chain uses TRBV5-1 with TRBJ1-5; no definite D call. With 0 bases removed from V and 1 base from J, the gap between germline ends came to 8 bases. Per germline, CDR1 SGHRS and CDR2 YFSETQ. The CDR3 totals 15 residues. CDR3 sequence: CASSLDIASNQPQHF. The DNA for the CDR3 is TGCGCCAGCAGCTTGGATATAGCGAGCAATCAGCCCCAGCATTTT.